One and the same sample provided the 23 T cell receptor beta chains below, sequenced in a study of cytomegalovirus exposure and HLA in healthy donors. Primers: 60 Vbeta forward and 13 Jbeta reverse. Profiling relied on immunoSEQ multiplex PCR, and the TCRdb table lists in-frame clones only, not all of them. This table holds some 110,000 clones. Sequences were obtained from PBMCs. The receptor set was obtained from a man between 25 and 39 years old in good health and CMV-seronegative.

CDR3 sequence: CASSPRWSTYEQYF. The DNA of the CDR3 is TGTGCCAGCAGCCCCAGATGGAGTACCTACGAGCAGTACTTC. The J gene is TRBJ2-7, the V gene TRBV7-2; D unresolved. Trimming took 5 bases from V and 2 from J, leaving 13 bases between them. Per the germline V gene, CDR1 is SGHTA and CDR2 is FQGNSA. The CDR3 contains 14 residues.

As regards this clone: The junction differs from germline at one of its ends, possibly a read error. This sequence joins TRBV5-1 and TRBJ1-4; the match to TRBD1 covers 9 bases. Germline assignment: CDR1 SGHRS and CDR2 YFSETQ. This CDR3 spans 14 amino acids. The CDR3 region is CASSLGQGNEKLFF. CDR3 sequence (DNA): TGCGCCAGCAGTTTGGGACAGGGTAATGAAAAACTGTTTTTT.

The rearrangement uses TRBV18 and TRBJ2-7, with a tentative D call TRBD1 (5 bases). The V and J ends lost 4 bases and 3 bases respectively, with 22 bases between them. Germline V gene sequence: CDR1 KGHSH, CDR2 LQKENI. This CDR3 is 17 amino acids long. The CDR3: CASSLPRFRQPLYEQYF. The CDR3 bases are TGTGCCAGCTCACTCCCCCGGTTCAGACAGCCTCTCTACGAGCAGTACTTC.

The V gene is TRBV5-5, the J gene TRBJ2-6; D is undetermined. The CDR3 is 15 residues long. Germline lookup yields CDR1 SGHKS and CDR2 YYEKEE (reference sequence). The V gene lost 2 bases and the J gene lost 0 bases, with 6 bases spanning the gap. In nucleotides, the CDR3 is TGTGCCAGCAGCTTTGGCCCCTCTGGGGCCAACGTCCTGACTTTC. Its translation is CASSFGPSGANVLTF. Complete variable domain (other parts from reference TRBV5-5 and TRBJ2-6): DAGVTQSPTHLIKTRGQQVTLRCSPISGHKSVSWYQQVLGQGPQFIFQYYEKEERGRGNFPDRFSARQFPNYSSELNVNALLLGDSALYLCASSFGPSGANVLTFGAGSRLTVL.

The chain uses TRBV5-6 and TRBJ2-5; D might be TRBD1 (6 bases). This CDR3 region has 16 residues. Deletions cut 0 bases from V and 5 bases from J, with 17 bases between. In germline, CDR1 is SGHDT, CDR2 YYEEEE. The CDR3 reads CASSLEQGRFPETQYF. CDR3 nucleotide sequence: TGTGCCAGCAGCTTGGAGCAGGGGCGATTTCCGGAGACCCAGTACTTC.

The CDR3 nucleotides read TGCGCCAGCAGCTCGGGCGGGACAGGCACCGCGGGAAACACCATATATTTT. Amino acids: CASSSGGTGTAGNTIYF. The chain carries TRBV5-1 and TRBJ1-3; the match to TRBD1 covers 8 bases. Trimming removed 3 bases from V and 4 bases from J; junction bases left unmatched: 12. The CDR3 extends over 17 amino acids. In germline, CDR1 is SGHRS, CDR2 YFSETQ.

The gene calls are TRBV7-2 and TRBJ2-5; TRBD2 matches at 13 bases. The CDR3 spans 18 residues. Germline V lookup: CDR1 SGHTA, CDR2 FQGNSA. V lost 5 bases, J lost 0 bases, and 9 bases stayed unmatched. The CDR3 is CASSLSTSGGPYQETQYF. CDR3 in DNA: TGTGCCAGCAGCCTCTCGACTAGCGGGGGGCCGTACCAAGAGACCCAGTACTTC.

The gene calls are TRBV5-1 and TRBJ2-7, with TRBD1 matching over 7 bases. Trimming cost V 2 bases and J 5 bases; bases outside gene matches: 16. The germline V gene has CDR1 SGHRS and CDR2 YFSETQ. The CDR3 is 17 amino acids. This CDR3 reads CASSLTGTASMADEQYF. Here the CDR3 DNA reads TGCGCCAGCAGCTTAACCGGGACAGCCTCTATGGCGGACGAGCAGTACTTC.

This chain joins TRBV7-9 and TRBJ1-6; TRBD1 agrees at 7 bases. The J segment lost 8 bases and the V segment lost 5 bases, leaving 6 bases of the junction unmatched. Germline V CDR1 and CDR2: SEHNR, FQNEAQ (reference sequence). The CDR3 consists of 14 residues. The CDR3 DNA sequence: TGTGCCAGCAGCCCCGGACAGGAGGATTCACCCCTCCACTTT. It specifies CASSPGQEDSPLHF.

The chain recombines TRBV4-3 with TRBJ1-4; D ambiguous. V shed 1 base and J shed 0 bases, with 6 bases lying between them. This CDR3 has 15 residues. CDR1 is LGHNA and CDR2 is YSLEER in the germline V gene. CDR3 loop: CASSQGQATNEKLFF. The CDR3 nucleotides are TGCGCCAGCAGCCAAGGGCAGGCAACTAATGAAAAACTGTTTTTT.

The rearrangement uses TRBV5-6 and TRBJ2-7; 9 bases agree with TRBD2. The CDR3 has 17 residues. Germline trimming cut 2 bases from V and 2 bases from J; bases unmatched to any gene: 11. The germline CDR1 and CDR2 sequences are SGHDT and YYEEEE. The CDR3 DNA follows: TGTGCCAGCAGCTTCCCCCTAACAGCGGGGGGACCCTACGAGCAGTACTTC. This sequence encodes CASSFPLTAGGPYEQYF.

This chain links TRBV5-1 with TRBJ1-3; 8 nucleotides agree with TRBD1. The ends lost 5 bases at V and 0 bases at J; junction bases unmatched: 7. There are 16 residues in the CDR3. The V gene's germline CDR1 is SGHRS and CDR2 YFSETQ. This CDR3 reads CASRTGEPHSGNTIYF. The CDR3 DNA reads as TGCGCCAGCAGGACAGGGGAGCCCCACTCTGGAAACACCATATATTTT.

CDR3 sequence: CASSTLVGVNEKLFF. Here the CDR3 DNA reads TGTGCCAGCAGCACACTGGTCGGGGTTAATGAAAAACTGTTTTTT. The chain combines TRBV7-2 with TRBJ1-4; unclear D gene. CDR3 size: 15 residues. V gave up 5 bases and J gave up 4 bases, with 14 bases separating them. Germline CDR1 reads SGHTA; CDR2 reads FQGNSA.

The chain is built from TRBV18 and TRBJ1-4; D is possibly TRBD1 (5 bases). CDR3 length equals 14 residues. Trimming removed 1 base at V and 7 bases at J, with 10 bases between. CDR1 and CDR2 (germline): KGHSH, LQKENI. The CDR3 region is CASSPLGAIEKLFF. The CDR3, as DNA: TGTGCCAGCTCACCACTAGGGGCCATTGAAAAACTGTTTTTT. The complete variable domain, with remaining parts taken from reference TRBV18 and TRBJ1-4, reads NAGVMQNPRHLVRRRGQEARLRCSPMKGHSHVYWYRQLPEEGLKFMVYLQKENIIDESGMPKERFSAEFPKEGPSILRIQQVVRGDSAAYFCASSPLGAIEKLFFGSGTQLSVL.

This sequence joins TRBV10-3 and TRBJ1-2, with 7 bases that match TRBD1. From germline, CDR1 is ENHRY and CDR2 SYGVKD. J was trimmed by 6 bases and V by 3 bases; bases with no gene match: 25. CDR3 length equals 20 residues. CDR3 nucleotide sequence: TGTGCCATCAGTGACCCAGAAGGAAAGTCAGGGGGTAAGAAGATTAATGGCTACACCTTC. Its protein product is CAISDPEGKSGGKKINGYTF.

In the case of this clone: The same CDR3 also results from other DNA sequences found in this sample. The chain links TRBV5-1 to TRBJ2-5; D is perhaps TRBD2 (6 bases). There are 13 residues in the CDR3. The germline V gene has CDR1 SGHRS and CDR2 YFSETQ. Trimming took 0 bases from V and 4 from J, leaving 7 bases between them. This CDR3 reads CASSLAGGETQYF. Written as DNA, the CDR3 is TGCGCCAGCAGCTTGGCCGGGGGAGAGACCCAGTACTTC. Supplemented by reference TRBV5-1 and TRBJ2-5, the full variable domain reads KAGVTQTPRYLIKTRGQQVTLSCSPISGHRSVSWYQQTPGQGLQFLFEYFSETQRNKGNFPGRFSGRQFSNSRSEMNVSTLELGDSALYLCASSLAGGETQYFGPGTRLLVL.

The rearrangement joins TRBV15 to TRBJ2-2, with a possible D match to TRBD1 (6 bases). The CDR3 runs to 13 residues. With 4 bases removed from V and 6 bases from J, the gap between germline ends came to 9 bases. Germline-derived CDR1 and CDR2 are LNHNV and YYDKDF (reference sequence). The CDR3: CATSTRGSGELFF. CDR3 sequence (DNA): TGTGCCACCAGCACCAGGGGATCCGGGGAGCTGTTTTTT. Variable domain in full (rest from reference TRBV15 and TRBJ2-2): DAMVIQNPRYQVTQFGKPVTLSCSQTLNHNVMYWYQQKSSQAPKLLFHYYDKDFNNEADTPDNFQSRRPNTSFCFLDIRSPGLGDTAMYLCATSTRGSGELFFGEGSRLTVL.

The V gene is TRBV20-1, the J gene TRBJ2-3; the D gene is possibly TRBD2 (5 bases). V lost 2 bases to trimming and J lost 7 bases, with 7 bases between them. The CDR3 extends over 11 amino acids. Germline loops: CDR1 DFQATT, CDR2 SNEGSKA (reference sequence). CDR3 sequence: CSARSGYTQYF. The CDR3 nucleotides are TGCAGTGCTAGATCGGGGTATACGCAGTATTTT.

This chain links TRBV2 with TRBJ2-2, with 8 bases aligning to TRBD1. Germline V gene lookup returns CDR1 SNHLY and CDR2 FYNNEI. This CDR3 spans 16 amino acids. With V trimmed by 5 bases and J by 0 bases, 5 bases remained unmatched. The CDR3 DNA reads TGTGCCAGCAGTAGAGAGACAGGGGCGAACACCGGGGAGCTGTTTTTT. It is translated as CASSRETGANTGELFF.

This rearrangement joins TRBV5-4 to TRBJ1-2; D gene unclear. Trimming removed 0 bases from V and 0 bases from J, with 6 bases in between. CDR3 length: 14 residues. Per germline, CDR1 SGHNT and CDR2 YYREEE (reference sequence). The CDR3 sequence: CASSLDSSNYGYTF. The DNA for the CDR3 is TGTGCCAGCAGCTTGGACAGTTCTAACTATGGCTACACCTTC.

The V call is TRBV5-1, the J call TRBJ1-2; unclear D gene. The germline V gene has CDR1 SGHRS and CDR2 YFSETQ. Trimming cost V 2 bases and J 6 bases, with 11 bases left between them. The CDR3 is made up of 13 amino acids. The CDR3 reads CASSLGTRDGYTF. The DNA for the CDR3 is TGCGCCAGCAGCTTAGGAACGCGGGATGGCTACACCTTC.

The CDR3 spells CAILFYRQGDTGELFF. CDR3 nucleotide sequence: TGTGCCATCCTCTTTTATAGGCAGGGGGACACCGGGGAGCTGTTTTTT. The chain has TRBV5-6 and TRBJ2-2, with 7 bases identical to TRBD1. Germline lookup yields CDR1 SGHDT and CDR2 YYEEEE. The junction had 14 bases not matched to a gene; V was cut back by 9 bases and J by 3 bases. The CDR3 totals 16 residues.

This chain uses TRBV5-1 with TRBJ1-6, with D possibly TRBD1 on 6 matching bases. This CDR3 comprises 13 residues. The V and J ends lost 5 bases and 9 bases respectively, with 12 bases between them. Germline V gene sequence: CDR1 SGHRS, CDR2 YFSETQ. CDR3 residues: CASRVDSPSPLHF. The CDR3 DNA follows: TGCGCCAGCAGGGTGGACAGTCCTTCACCCCTCCACTTT.